This record covers a single T cell receptor beta chain. V was clipped by 5 bases and J by 4 bases; unmatched bases: 16. This CDR3 is 19 amino acids long. CDR1 SNHLY and CDR2 FYNNEI come from the germline V gene. The data are from a study of blood T cell repertoires in COVID-19. Across the whole study: The samples span acute and convalescent COVID-19 from the United States, Italy and Spain. The cDNA or gDNA used as material had been derived from T cells, B-cell-depleted T cells, or PBMCs.

Study processing details: The assay estimated nucleated cells by amplifying reference gene primers. Data came from immunoSEQ multiplex PCR; TCRdb stores just in-frame clones and leaves some out. V, J and clone size are those of that table, while D and trimming were read from the DNA. The profile covers a few hundred thousand clones, with about nine tenths appearing a single time and 0.85% to 0.95% taken by the ten largest. This clonotype was sampled from a woman in her thirties or forties who had recovered from COVID-19. The source material was peripheral blood. The genes are TRBV2 and TRBJ2-2, with 10 bases matching TRBD1. CDR3 sequence reads: CASSPIPTGGGFSTGELFF. DNA for the CDR3: TGTGCCAGCAGTCCGATCCCGACAGGGGGCGGTTTTTCCACCGGGGAGCTGTTTTTT.